Listed below are T cell receptor beta chains from one sample, sequenced in a study of OX40 agonist ivuxolimab in advanced cancers. Repertoires were generated with immunoSEQ multiplex PCR, while TCRdb's copy carries only in-frame clones and drops some. The data contain some 100,000 clones, roughly nine tenths of them singletons. The input for sequencing was CD4+ or CD8+ T cells sorted from blood, taken in a trial of the OX40 agonist ivuxolimab. The receptor source for this set is an adult with an advanced solid tumor such as melanoma, head and neck, liver or kidney cancer. The CDR3 runs from the conserved cysteine through the conserved F or W. A D gene is named only where the DNA matches it firmly. Part of the rows lack a size; the others show once, few, many or a class for expanded clones.

clone_size,d_call,v_call,j_call,cdr3_aa,cdr3_nt
.,.,TRBV7-2,TRBJ1-1,CASSLRLWDTEAFF,TGTGCCAGCAGCTTAAGACTCTGGGACACTGAAGCTTTCTTT
.,.,TRBV6-5,TRBJ2-7,CASSYRGSYEQYF,TGTGCCAGCAGTTACAGGGGCTCCTACGAGCAGTACTTC
few,.,TRBV7-9,TRBJ2-1,CASSLALAEGSEQFF,TGTGCCAGCAGCTTAGCACTAGCAGAGGGGAGTGAGCAGTTCTTC
.,.,TRBV7-2,TRBJ2-6,CASSLVRGANVLTF,TGTGCCAGCAGCTTAGTTCGTGGGGCCAACGTCCTGACTTTC
.,.,TRBV6-5,TRBJ1-3,CASSYSGHGNTIYF,TGTGCCAGCAGTTACTCGGGACATGGAAACACCATATATTTT
.,.,TRBV2,TRBJ2-7,CASSGGGAGGIYEQYF,TGTGCCAGCAGTGGCGGCGGGGCAGGGGGTATTTACGAGCAGTACTTC
.,.,TRBV9,TRBJ2-1,CASSVGREQFF,TGTGCCAGCAGCGTAGGGAGAGAGCAGTTCTTC
.,TRBD1,TRBV19,TRBJ1-5,CASTIQGRDQPQHF,TGTGCCAGTACCATACAGGGGCGGGATCAGCCCCAGCATTTT
.,TRBD2,TRBV7-9,TRBJ2-3,CASSSTSGRRADTQYF,TGTGCCAGCAGCTCGACTAGCGGGAGACGAGCAGATACGCAGTATTTT
.,TRBD1,TRBV6-1,TRBJ1-2,CASSDRDRGGIRYGYTF,TGTGCCAGCAGTGACCGAGACAGGGGTGGGATTAGGTATGGCTACACCTTC
.,.,TRBV9,TRBJ1-4,CASSTRGSNEKLFF,TGTGCCAGCAGCACCCGCGGGAGTAATGAAAAACTGTTTTTT
.,TRBD1,TRBV5-6,TRBJ2-1,CASKGQGYNEQFF,TGTGCCAGCAAGGGACAGGGTTACAATGAGCAGTTCTTC
.,.,TRBV29-1,TRBJ1-1,CSVAADRNTEAFF,TGCAGCGTTGCCGCCGACAGGAACACTGAAGCTTTCTTT
once,TRBD2,TRBV7-2,TRBJ2-2,CASSSSGNTGELFF,TGTGCCAGCAGCTCGAGCGGGAATACCGGGGAGCTGTTTTTT
.,TRBD2,TRBV28,TRBJ2-7,CASSLSVLAGVEQYF,TGTGCCAGCAGTTTATCGGTTCTAGCGGGAGTCGAGCAGTACTTC
.,.,TRBV5-1,TRBJ1-2,CASSALAGTHYGYTF,TGCGCCAGCAGCGCCCTGGCAGGGACACACTATGGCTACACCTTC
.,TRBD2,TRBV6-5,TRBJ2-7,CASSSGTSGYEQYF,TGTGCCAGCAGTTCCGGGACTAGCGGCTACGAGCAGTACTTC